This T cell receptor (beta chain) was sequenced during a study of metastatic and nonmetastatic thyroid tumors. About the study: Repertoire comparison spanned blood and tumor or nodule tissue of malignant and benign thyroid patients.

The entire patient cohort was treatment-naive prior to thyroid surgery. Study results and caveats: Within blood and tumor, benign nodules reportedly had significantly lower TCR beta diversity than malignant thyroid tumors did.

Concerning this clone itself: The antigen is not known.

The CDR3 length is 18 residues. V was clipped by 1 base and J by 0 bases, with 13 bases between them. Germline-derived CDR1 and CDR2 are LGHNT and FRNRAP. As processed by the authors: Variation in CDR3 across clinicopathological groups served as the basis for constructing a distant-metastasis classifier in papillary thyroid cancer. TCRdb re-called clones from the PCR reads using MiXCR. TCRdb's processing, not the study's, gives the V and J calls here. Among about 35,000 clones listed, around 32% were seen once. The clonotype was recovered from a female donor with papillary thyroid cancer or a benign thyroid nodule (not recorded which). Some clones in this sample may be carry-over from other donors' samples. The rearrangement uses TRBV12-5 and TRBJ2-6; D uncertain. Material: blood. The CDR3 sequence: CASGLARDPFSGANVLTF. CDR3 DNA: TGTGCTAGTGGTTTGGCCCGAGACCCATTCTCTGGGGCCAACGTCCTGACTTTC.